The subject of this entry is one TCR beta chain. The data were obtained in a study of blood T cell repertoires in COVID-19. Overall study context: Samples came from the United States, Italy and Spain, spanning acute and convalescent COVID-19.

Per the original data handling: Amplification of reference gene primers provided the estimated nucleated cell counts. Libraries were prepared by immunoSEQ multiplex PCR; TCRdb keeps only in-frame clonotypes and omits some of them. Clone size and V and J calls were adopted from that table, with D and trimming inferred from the DNA. The table records approximately 49,000 clones, around 87% of them present only once. CDR3 size: 11 residues. Sequencing was performed on peripheral blood. The origin of this receptor is a man between 45 and 60 years old with acute or convalescent COVID-19. The chain uses TRBV21-1 and TRBJ2-7; TRBD1, as called in the table, went unchecked against the DNA. TRBV21-1 is tagged as a pseudogene. The CDR3 bases are TGTGCCAGCACCCCCAGATCCGAGCAGTACTTC. It yields the protein CASTPRSEQYF.